Reported below is one TCR beta chain. Its antigen has not been determined. No base-level quality is on record; no much larger clone is a single base apart. The entire isolated RNA was reverse transcribed using the High Capacity cDNA Reverse Transcription Kit, and thus expressed TCRB transcripts were sequenced. Naive, central memory and regulatory T cell samples underwent deep immunoSEQ sequencing, averaging about 3.57 million total reads per sample. Sorted cells were lysed in RLT buffer, and RNA was extracted using DNase-treated RNeasy Micro or Mini kits according to cell number. To prevent cross-contamination, each cell subset was processed individually, whereas patient and healthy donor samples were processed jointly. TCRB sequences were amplified from cDNA with the immunoSEQ multiplex PCR, producing 87-bp fragments spanning the CDR3 region. The amplicons were sequenced using the Illumina HiSeq platform. Concerning the study's data processing: PCR bias was computationally corrected using synthetic template baselines, reads within Hamming distance 2 were collapsed, and singletons that could not be merged were discarded. By aligning reads against IMGT, V, D and J genes, CDR3 length, and insertions or deletions at six rearrangement sites were assigned. Within each subset, clonotype counts were normalized to the number of sorted cells before true diversity and Gini coefficients were calculated with the tcR R package. The overlap coefficient, calculated on TCRB nucleotide sequences, was used to quantify repertoire sharing. As a proxy for the pre-selection repertoire, out-of-frame TCRB sequences from naive cells were analyzed. TCRdb mirrors the immuneACCESS table, restricted to in-frame sequences. Some clones are absent from its copies; in checked studies, under half trace to an unresolved V gene, and the reason for the others is unknown. The V and J calls and clone size were taken over from that table, and D and trimming were inferred from the DNA. Across this sample there are some 290,000 clones, with around 25% seen only once. 0.012% of the sample is held by the ten biggest clonotypes.

This entry is derived from a study of beta chain features in type 1 diabetes (dated by TCRdb to 2016 to 2019). For the study in its entirety: Mean age, gender distribution, total cell number and subset yield were not different between patients and healthy donors. In the study, recently diagnosed type 1 diabetes patients and matched healthy donors were compared on the TCRB repertoires of their sorted circulating CD4+ T cell subsets. Whereas all 30 or so donors provided naive and central memory subsets, regulatory and stem cell-like memory subsets were isolated from just 8 patients and roughly eight healthy donors. A total of approximately 110,000,000 sorted cells were examined across all samples, and a strong correlation was observed between cell number per subset and RNA yield. The full study reports these points: Because cDNA was sequenced instead of genomic DNA, activated cells with high expression could be over-represented, although the groups did not differ in activation or CD3 levels. Naive, central memory and regulatory TCRB repertoires appeared more similar among patients than among healthy donors. At VDJ recombination sites, type 1 diabetes patients had fewer insertions and more deleted nucleotides, which implies abnormalities in thymic rearrangement. Because the HLA sub-analyses included only small numbers of individuals, any influence of HLA type on TCRB rearrangement was left unresolved. Type 1 diabetes patients showed a moderate but significant shortening of TCRB CDR3 length in all four CD4+ subsets. PCR may preferentially amplify shorter templates, but because patient and control samples were amplified and corrected together, any resulting skew would affect both groups equally.

A single peripheral blood draw of about 116 mL on average was collected from each donor into heparinised tubes. A BD FACSAria II and a panel including CD45RO, CCR7, CD25, CD127, CD95 and CD27 were used to sort naive, central memory, regulatory and stem cell-like memory CD4+ T cells. Every sorted population had a purity above 95%. PBMCs were separated immediately by Lymphoprep density gradient centrifugation and were stained directly, without being cultured. So that batch effects would be minimized, each experiment stained and sorted samples in pairs, pairing one healthy donor with one patient. V is shortened by 5 bases, J by 6 bases, and the region joining them spans 17 bases. CDR1 is given as SEHNR and CDR2 as FQNEAQ, both from the germline V gene (reference sequence). Measured from the cysteine to the phenylalanine, the CDR3 is 14 residues long. Only the CDR3 region is kept as DNA, spanning 42 bases read in frame from base 1.

Recombination connected TRBV7-9 to TRBJ2-7; tentative D gene TRBD1, with 6 bases matching. Specimen: naive CD4+ T cells from blood. Per the publication, the cell subset or site label means: true naive CD4+ T cells. This TCR was sampled from a young woman with type 1 diabetes. The DNA sequence is TGTGCCAGCAGCCTTGGGGGCGACGGACGCGAGCAGTACTTC. Translation gives CASSLGGDGREQYF.